Listed below are T cell receptor beta chains from one sample, sequenced in a study of follicular helper T cells after annual influenza vaccination. TCRdb's copy holds only in-frame clones and misses some; the assay was immunoSEQ multiplex PCR. The sample has some 8,300 clones; roughly four fifths are singletons. The sample in question was CXCR5+ CD38- circulating T follicular helper cells from blood, obtained on the day of influenza vaccination. The receptors were gathered from an adult who received the influenza vaccine. Both conserved end residues are part of each CDR3. The D gene is left open where the match is weak. Clone size, where shown, is once, few, many, or a class for clones that have expanded.

CDR3	DNA	size	D	V	J
CATSRGALTQTQYF	TGTGCCACCAGCAGAGGAGCTTTGACACAGACCCAGTACTTC	.	.	TRBV15	TRBJ2-5
CASRTGPSGANVLTF	TGCGCCAGCAGGACGGGTCCCTCTGGGGCCAACGTCCTGACTTTC	.	.	TRBV4-1	TRBJ2-6
CASSPQTANYGYTF	TGTGCCAGCAGTCCCCAGACCGCTAACTATGGCTACACCTTC	.	.	TRBV6-1	TRBJ1-2
CASSLPRQGGNTIYF	TGCGCCAGCAGCTTACCAAGACAGGGGGGAAACACCATATATTTT	.	TRBD1	TRBV5-1	TRBJ1-3
CASTRTGAGETQYF	TGTGCCAGCACTCGAACGGGGGCGGGGGAGACCCAGTACTTC	.	.	TRBV9	TRBJ2-5
CASGLIGAAEAFF	TGTGCTAGTGGTTTGATAGGGGCGGCTGAAGCTTTCTTT	.	.	TRBV12-5	TRBJ1-1
CASSLGRADTQYF	TGTGCCAGCAGCTTAGGACGGGCAGATACGCAGTATTTT	.	.	TRBV11-3	TRBJ2-3
CASSFIDLGSSKSPLHF	TGTGCCAGCAGCTTCATAGATTTGGGGTCGTCTAAATCACCCCTCCACTTT	.	.	TRBV11-2	TRBJ1-6
CTSSHRGSGDTQYF	TGCACCAGCAGCCACCGGGGGTCTGGAGATACGCAGTATTTT	.	.	TRBV1	TRBJ2-3
CASSLGRETQYF	TGTGCCAGCAGCTTGGGACGGGAGACCCAGTACTTC	.	.	TRBV7-2	TRBJ2-5
CASSVRGRTDTQYF	TGTGCCAGCAGCGTGCGGGGTAGGACAGATACGCAGTATTTT	.	.	TRBV9	TRBJ2-3
CASSKRQDLFQYF	TGTGCCAGCAGTAAAAGACAGGACCTCTTTCAGTACTTC	.	.	TRBV2	TRBJ2-4
CASSDRGRGGFQETQYF	TGTGCCAGCAGTGATCGAGGGCGGGGGGGATTCCAAGAGACCCAGTACTTC	.	TRBD2	TRBV6-1	TRBJ2-5
CALQGSSYNSPLHF	TGTGCCTTACAGGGTAGCTCCTATAATTCACCCCTCCACTTT	once	.	TRBV30	TRBJ1-6
CASSSGTGINQPQHF	TGTGCCAGCAGTTCCGGGACAGGGATCAATCAGCCCCAGCATTTT	.	TRBD1	TRBV5-4	TRBJ1-5
CASSQNGARGQYF	TGTGCCAGCTCGCAGAACGGGGCCAGAGGGCAGTACTTC	.	.	TRBV18	TRBJ2-7
CASSLVGNQPQHF	TGTGCCAGCAGTTTAGTGGGGAATCAGCCCCAGCATTTT	few	.	TRBV28	TRBJ1-5
CASTLNGVNYGYTF	TGTGCCAGCACGTTAAACGGGGTTAACTATGGCTACACCTTC	.	.	TRBV28	TRBJ1-2
CASSDSGTVHYSNQPQHF	TGTGCCAGCAGTGACTCGGGGACGGTCCACTATAGCAATCAGCCCCAGCATTTT	once	.	TRBV6-4	TRBJ1-5
CASSLGRGDEQYF	TGTGCCAGCAGTCTTGGTCGGGGGGACGAGCAGTACTTC	.	TRBD2	TRBV27	TRBJ2-7
CASSVNSRDGTNYGYTF	TGTGCCAGCAGCGTAAATAGTAGGGACGGAACTAACTATGGCTACACCTTC	.	.	TRBV9	TRBJ1-2
CASSLASGVAGENTGELFF	TGTGCCAGCAGTTTAGCTTCTGGGGTAGCGGGGGAGAACACCGGGGAGCTGTTTTTT	few	TRBD2	TRBV28	TRBJ2-2
CASSIGTGTYEQYF	TGTGCCAGTAGTATAGGGACTGGGACCTACGAGCAGTACTTC	few	.	TRBV19	TRBJ2-7
CASSWTGIGETQYF	TGTGCCAGCAGTTGGACAGGGATAGGAGAGACCCAGTACTTC	once	TRBD1	TRBV2	TRBJ2-5
CASNRLAGNTGELFF	TGTGCCAGCAACCGATTAGCGGGTAACACCGGGGAGCTGTTTTTT	.	TRBD2	TRBV6-5	TRBJ2-2
CASSFFPGSGANVLTF	TGTGCCAGCAGTTTCTTCCCGGGGTCCGGGGCCAACGTCCTGACTTTC	once	.	TRBV27	TRBJ2-6
CASSPPSGDTGELFF	TGTGCCAGCTCACCACCGTCAGGGGACACCGGGGAGCTGTTTTTT	.	.	TRBV18	TRBJ2-2
CASSQEWRGRDEQFF	TGTGCCAGCAGCCAAGAGTGGCGGGGGAGGGATGAGCAGTTCTTC	.	TRBD2	TRBV14	TRBJ2-1
CASSPWTDANYGYTF	TGTGCCAGCAGCCCATGGACCGATGCTAACTATGGCTACACCTTC	.	.	TRBV7-8	TRBJ1-2
CASQPSSGGFGEQYF	TGTGCCAGTCAGCCTTCTAGCGGGGGGTTCGGCGAGCAGTACTTC	once	TRBD2	TRBV6-6	TRBJ2-7
CASSLVGGGDEQYF	TGTGCCAGCAGTTTAGTGGGTGGGGGCGACGAGCAGTACTTC	few	.	TRBV28	TRBJ2-7
CASSAPGQGPGANVLTF	TGTGCCAGCTCAGCGCCGGGACAGGGTCCGGGGGCCAACGTCCTGACTTTC	.	TRBD1	TRBV18	TRBJ2-6